These T cell receptor beta chains were read from a single sample in a study of OX40 agonist ivuxolimab in advanced cancers. Sequencing used immunoSEQ multiplex PCR; TCRdb keeps in-frame clones, though not all of them. The profile covers about 41,000 clones, with approximately 87% appearing a single time and about 40% taken by the ten largest. Source: CD4+ or CD8+ T cells sorted from blood, taken in a trial of the OX40 agonist ivuxolimab. These receptors were obtained from an adult with an advanced solid tumor such as melanoma, head and neck, liver or kidney cancer. The CDR3 runs from the conserved cysteine through the conserved F or W. D genes are given only for firm matches. Where a row states a size, it is once, few, many or the class of an expanded clone; other rows omit it.

TRBV27	NA	NA	TRBJ2-1	15	CASNDVISSYNEQFF	TGTGCCAGCAATGACGTAATAAGCTCCTACAATGAGCAGTTCTTC
TRBV6-4	NA	TRBD1	TRBJ2-1	15	CASSTGTGGKGEQFF	TGTGCCAGCAGTACTGGGACAGGGGGCAAGGGTGAGCAGTTCTTC
TRBV7-2	NA	NA	TRBJ2-5	13	CASSLRGQETQYF	TGTGCCAGCAGCTTACGGGGGCAGGAGACCCAGTACTTC
TRBV6-5	NA	TRBD1	TRBJ1-2	16	CASSYLRTGGGYGYTF	TGTGCCAGCAGTTACCTACGGACAGGGGGCGGCTATGGCTACACCTTC
TRBV28	NA	NA	TRBJ2-3	12	CASRDPPDTQYF	TGTGCCAGCAGGGATCCCCCCGATACGCAGTATTTT
TRBV10-3	NA	TRBD1	TRBJ2-7	13	CAIRQGSSYEQYF	TGTGCCATCAGACAGGGGAGCTCCTACGAGCAGTACTTC
TRBV27	NA	NA	TRBJ1-6	12	CASTFGNSPLHF	TGTGCCAGCACTTTTGGGAATTCACCCCTCCACTTT
TRBV7-2	NA	NA	TRBJ2-1	13	CASSLWTANEQFF	TGTGCCAGCAGCTTATGGACAGCCAATGAGCAGTTCTTC
TRBV7-3	NA	TRBD2	TRBJ2-1	13	CASSPGTSHEQFF	TGTGCCAGCAGCCCCGGGACTAGCCATGAGCAGTTCTTC
TRBV29-1	NA	TRBD1	TRBJ1-4	13	CSVPGQGPEKLFF	TGCAGCGTTCCGGGACAGGGTCCTGAAAAACTGTTTTTT
TRBV6-4	NA	TRBD2	TRBJ2-1	14	CASSVQREVGEQFF	TGTGCCAGCAGTGTCCAGCGGGAGGTTGGTGAGCAGTTCTTC
TRBV7-6	NA	TRBD2	TRBJ2-1	20	CASSLGPGLAIASSYNEQFF	TGTGCCAGCAGCTTAGGACCGGGACTAGCGATAGCAAGCTCCTACAATGAGCAGTTCTTC
TRBV2	NA	TRBD1	TRBJ1-2	15	CASRPDRGLSYGYTF	TGTGCCAGCAGACCAGACAGGGGGCTGAGCTATGGCTACACCTTC
TRBV4-1	NA	NA	TRBJ2-2	15	CASSPGTVNTGELFF	TGCGCCAGCAGCCCCGGGACGGTAAACACCGGGGAGCTGTTTTTT
TRBV4-2	NA	NA	TRBJ2-7	18	CASSQDLSGKSILYEQYF	TGTGCCAGCAGCCAAGACTTGTCAGGGAAATCAATTCTGTACGAGCAGTACTTC
TRBV6-1	NA	NA	TRBJ1-5	13	CASTRQSNQPQHF	TGTGCCAGCACTCGACAGAGCAATCAGCCCCAGCATTTT
TRBV6-1	NA	NA	TRBJ2-7	14	CASSKPGGWDEQYF	TGTGCCAGCAGTAAACCGGGTGGGTGGGACGAGCAGTACTTC
TRBV7-2	NA	TRBD1	TRBJ2-5	12	CASITGVQTQYF	TGTGCCAGCATCACAGGGGTTCAGACCCAGTACTTC
TRBV29-1	NA	TRBD1	TRBJ1-1	13	CSVDGQGQPEAFF	TGCAGCGTTGACGGACAGGGTCAGCCTGAAGCTTTCTTT
TRBV7-3	few	TRBD2	TRBJ2-1	15	CASSLTNAGGHEQFF	TGTGCCAGCAGCTTAACGAATGCGGGAGGTCATGAGCAGTTCTTC
TRBV2	NA	NA	TRBJ2-7	12	CASSPDLYEQYF	TGTGCCAGCAGCCCAGACCTCTACGAGCAGTACTTC
TRBV7-2	NA	NA	TRBJ2-1	13	CASSLVEWNEQFF	TGTGCCAGCAGCTTGGTGGAATGGAATGAGCAGTTCTTC
TRBV6-1	NA	NA	TRBJ2-1	12	CASMGGLNEQFF	TGTGCCAGCATGGGGGGGCTAAATGAGCAGTTCTTC
TRBV2	NA	TRBD1	TRBJ1-2	15	CASSLDRAGSYGYTF	TGTGCCAGCAGTTTGGACAGGGCAGGGTCCTATGGCTACACCTTC
TRBV4-1	NA	NA	TRBJ2-7	12	CASSQDRYEQYF	TGCGCCAGCAGCCAAGATAGGTACGAGCAGTACTTC
TRBV11-3	NA	TRBD1	TRBJ2-2	15	CASSLGRTGAGELFF	TGTGCCAGCAGCTTAGGACGCACAGGGGCCGGGGAGCTGTTTTTT
TRBV14	NA	TRBD2	TRBJ2-1	13	CASSQSSGNEQFF	TGTGCCAGCAGCCAATCTAGCGGGAATGAGCAGTTCTTC